The T cell receptor (beta chain) described here comes from a study of blood T cell repertoires in COVID-19. Using immunoSEQ multiplex PCR, the repertoire was profiled, and TCRdb retains in-frame clones only, with some absent. The table shows 230,000 or so clones, with more than 65% occurring only once. V gave up 3 bases and J gave up 4 bases; unmatched junction bases: 8. The germline V gene has CDR1 MGHRA and CDR2 YSYEKL. There are 16 residues in the CDR3. The sequencing input was peripheral blood. The chain combines TRBV4-1 with TRBJ2-5; 10 bases are shared with TRBD2. This TCR was sampled from a woman between 35 and 50 years old who had recovered from COVID-19. CDR3 amino acids: CASSHSSGGAGETQYF. CDR3 in DNA: TGCGCCAGCAGCCACTCGAGCGGGGGGGCAGGAGAGACCCAGTACTTC.